This T cell receptor (beta chain) was recorded in a study of blood T cells in healthy people across ages. This clonotype has a count of ten or more. A J-beta primer mix and a sample-barcoded 5' primer were used in a second PCR of roughly 7 to 12 cycles. TCRdb fed the 5' RACE reads into MiXCR, producing one record per CDR3 protein. Of 800,000 to 1,000,000 distinct CDR3 sequences listed, around 46% are singletons. The clonotype originates from a man aged 25-40 years in good health. The sequencing input was blood.

CDR3 coding DNA: TGTGCCAGCAGCCAAGACCCCCCGAGACTAGCGGATTCCACAGATACGCAGTATTTT. It yields the protein CASSQDPPRLADSTDTQYF. This chain joins TRBV4-2 and TRBJ2-3; TRBD2 matches at 9 bases. Germline CDR1 is LGHNA and CDR2 is YNFKEQ. The CDR3 extends over 19 amino acids. With V trimmed by 0 bases and J by 2 bases, 12 bases remained unmatched.